The rows below give T cell receptor beta chains drawn from one sample of a study of blood T cell repertoires in COVID-19. TCRdb keeps only in-frame clones here, not all; method: immunoSEQ multiplex PCR. In the table there are hundreds of thousands of clones, about 85% of which are singletons. The sample was peripheral blood. These receptors all stem from a man aged 40-55 years with acute or convalescent COVID-19. CDR3s include the opening cysteine and the closing phenylalanine or tryptophan. The order of the fields is clone size, V gene, D gene, J gene, CDR3 DNA, CDR3 protein. The D gene is left open where the match is weak. Rows give clone size only sometimes, using once, few, many, or a class for an expanded clone.

.,TRBV19,TRBD1,TRBJ2-2,TGTGCCAGTAGTAGTCGGACAGGGGAAAGCACCGGGGAGCTGTTTTTT,CASSSRTGESTGELFF
.,TRBV19,TRBD1,TRBJ2-7,TGTGCCAGTAGTATTTTTTACGGGACAGGAAGGGACGAGCAGTACTTC,CASSIFYGTGRDEQYF
.,TRBV28,.,TRBJ1-5,TGTGCCAGCACCCGAGGCGGCGATGGGCAGCCCCAGCATTTT,CASTRGGDGQPQHF
once,TRBV10-2,.,TRBJ1-1,TGCGCCAGCAGTGAAAGACGGGGGGACACTGAAGCTTTCTTT,CASSERRGDTEAFF
.,TRBV7-2,.,TRBJ1-1,TGTGCCAGCAGCCTCCCCAGGGGAACTGAAGCTTTCTTT,CASSLPRGTEAFF
.,TRBV12-3/TRBV12-4,TRBD2,TRBJ2-7,TGTGCCAGCACCCCTAGCGGGGCCCATTGGCAGTACTTC,CASTPSGAHWQYF
.,TRBV4-2,.,TRBJ2-7,TGTGCCAGCAGCCAAGCGAGTCGTTTCTCCGAGCAGTACTTC,CASSQASRFSEQYF
.,TRBV27,TRBD1,TRBJ1-5,TGTGCCAGCAGTTATCCCCCCGGGACAGCCAATCAGCCCCAGCATTTT,CASSYPPGTANQPQHF
.,TRBV5-6,TRBD2,TRBJ2-4,TGTGCCAGCAGCTCCGGACTAGCTTGGAACATTCAGTACTTC,CASSSGLAWNIQYF
.,TRBV19,.,TRBJ2-6,TGTGCCAGTAGTGTTCAGGTCTCTGGGGCCAACGTCCTGACTTTC,CASSVQVSGANVLTF
.,TRBV2,TRBD1,TRBJ2-2,TGTGCCAGGGAGTATGCGGCGGGACAGGGGAACACCGGGGAGCTGTTTTTT,CAREYAAGQGNTGELFF
once,TRBV3-1/TRBV3-2,.,TRBJ2-7,TGTGCCAGCAGCCAATCGGGAGATTCCTACGAGCAGTACTTC,CASSQSGDSYEQYF
.,TRBV4-3,TRBD1,TRBJ2-1,TGCGCCAGCAGCCAAGATCGGGACAGCCCCAATGAGCAGTTCTTC,CASSQDRDSPNEQFF
.,TRBV10-3,.,TRBJ1-2,TGTGCCATCAGTGAATCAGTCTTTAACTATGGCTACACCTTC,CAISESVFNYGYTF
.,TRBV10-1,.,TRBJ1-6,TGCGCCAGCAGTGAACCTGAAGGGGCCCTCCACTTT,CASSEPEGALHF
.,TRBV30,TRBD1,TRBJ1-4,TGTGCCTGGATCTCCGGGACAGGGGGCGCCGACGAAAAACTGTTTTTT,CAWISGTGGADEKLFF
.,TRBV5-1,TRBD2,TRBJ2-5,TGCGCCAGCAGCTTGGCACTAGCGGGAGGCACCTACCAAGAGACCCAGTACTTC,CASSLALAGGTYQETQYF
.,TRBV11-3,TRBD2,TRBJ2-1,TGTGCCAGCAGCGCACGGACTAGCGGGGTGGGTAGGACGAATGAGCAGTTCTTC,CASSARTSGVGRTNEQFF
.,TRBV28,.,TRBJ1-6,TGTGCCAGCAGTTTACGGTGGGCTACCTATAATTCACCCCTCCACTTT,CASSLRWATYNSPLHF
.,TRBV6-5,.,TRBJ2-3,TGTGCCAGCAGTTACTCGATAGGCTTGCGGGATACGCAGTATTTT,CASSYSIGLRDTQYF
.,TRBV4-1,.,TRBJ1-5,TGCGCCAGCAGCCAAGAGGGCAGGAACGGTCAGCCCCAGCATTTT,CASSQEGRNGQPQHF
.,TRBV6-1,.,TRBJ2-1,TGTGCCAGCAGTGACCCAGCAGGGCCGAATACCTACAATGAGCAGTTCTTC,CASSDPAGPNTYNEQFF
.,TRBV14,.,TRBJ2-5,TGTGCCAGCAGCCAAGGCTACCGGGGGGAGACCCAGTACTTC,CASSQGYRGETQYF
.,TRBV20-1,.,TRBJ1-1,TGCAGTGCTAGTTACCCAGGGGCTCAGACCACTGAAGCTTTCTTT,CSASYPGAQTTEAFF